Detailed here is one T cell receptor (beta chain). This clone was seen a single time. Its antigen remains undetermined. Qualities for individual bases were not recorded, and no much larger clone is one base off. For CDR1 and CDR2, the germline V gene (reference sequence) lists SGHKS and YYEKEE. V is pruned by 4 bases and J by 4 bases, leaving 6 bases of the junction without a gene match. From its cysteine to its phenylalanine, the CDR3 spans 15 amino acids. This entry keeps only the CDR3 DNA: 45 bases, framed from base 1. Whole blood was collected in K2EDTA tubes by collaborating institutions according to the institutions' own protocols. For TCRbeta analysis, collaborators shipped samples as frozen whole blood, isolated PBMCs, or DNA extracted from either of those sample types. This entry is derived from a study of blood T cell repertoires in COVID-19 (TCRdb year 2020). About the full investigation: The collaborator samples originated in the United States, Italy and Spain and spanned the acute and convalescent phases of COVID-19. Deeply sampled blood TCRbeta repertoires from subjects exposed to, actively infected with, or recovered from COVID-19 were included in the dataset. Samples came from the ongoing ImmuneRACE study (first 160 participants) plus 1,254 subjects from 6 global collaborators. The repertoires were released in a freely available public database intended as a resource for research on the immune response to SARS-CoV-2. The material from the prospective study consisted of cDNA or gDNA derived from T cells, B-cell-depleted T cells, or PBMCs. HLA class I and class II types, where available, came from metadata supplied by the sample provider rather than from assay-based typing. A de-identified subject ID, COVID-19 status, age in years and sex were almost always included in the sample metadata. What the study reported, not specific to this receptor: The amount of clinical and demographic metadata varied by source and participant and was provided uncurated.

The immunoSEQ Assay, a bias-controlled multiplex PCR, was used to amplify TCRbeta CDR3 regions from genomic DNA. Turning to the authors' computational methods: Within the assay, amplification of reference gene primers was used to estimate how many nucleated cells each sample contained. To quantify the absolute abundance of each unique TCRbeta CDR3 rearrangement, sequence reads were collapsed and filtered. Productive Simpson clonality was computed per sample as the square root of Simpson's diversity index over productive rearrangements. TCRdb mirrors the immuneACCESS table, restricted to in-frame sequences. Some clones are absent from its copies; in checked studies, under half trace to an unresolved V gene, and the reason for the others is unknown. D and trimming come from the DNA, and the V and J calls and clone size come from that table. This sample comprises about 200,000 clones, roughly 85% of them detected only once. The leading ten clones occupy around 5.2% of the sample.

The source is a woman of 80 years or more with acute or convalescent COVID-19. Material: peripheral blood. The rearranged chain carries TRBV5-5 and TRBJ2-5; 11 junctional bases match TRBD1. The CDR3 amino acid sequence is: CASSGTGTGGETQYF. At the DNA level, the sequence is TGTGCCAGCAGCGGCACCGGGACAGGGGGAGAGACCCAGTACTTC.